Below are 2 T cell receptor beta chains sequenced from a single sample in a study of vaccination and CD4 T cells after COVID-19. Researchers used the Oncomine TCR Beta short-read assay to sequence DNA from cultured CD4+ T cells. TCRdb reprocessed the PCR reads via MiXCR and lists one record per CDR3 protein. Found here are around 3,200 distinct CDR3 sequences, over 70% of them singletons; the top ten hold under 30%. Treatment defined: approximately nine-day PBMC culture with coronavirus spike peptide pools or control peptides (ViraFEST assay). Their antigens remain unidentified. The sequenced material came from CD4+ T cells from blood, cultured in vitro. The receptors here all came from a human donor who had recovered from COVID-19.

The gene calls are TRBV30 and TRBJ2-3; TRBD1 might be the D (6 bases). Trimming pared 4 bases from V and 0 bases from J, leaving 14 bases between. The V gene's germline CDR1 is GTSNPN and CDR2 SVGIG (reference sequence). There are 15 residues in the CDR3. CDR3 sequence reads: CAWTGWGRSTDTQYF. The CDR3 DNA is TGTGCCTGGACGGGCTGGGGGCGCAGCACAGATACGCAGTATTTT.

The J gene is TRBJ1-5, the V gene TRBV27; no definite D call. The CDR3 is made up of 14 amino acids. Germline V gene lookup returns CDR1 MNHEY and CDR2 SMNVEV (reference sequence). The V end was cut by 2 bases, the J end by 2 bases, with 7 bases between. The CDR3 region has the DNA TGTGCCAGCAGTTTAAGGAGGGGCAATCAGCCCCAGCATTTT. Its translation: CASSLRRGNQPQHF.